A selection of T cell receptor beta chains follows, all from one sample in a study of blood T cell repertoires in COVID-19. Only in-frame clones appear in the TCRdb table, and some are missing; sequencing was by immunoSEQ multiplex PCR. In the table there are approximately 440,000 clones, approximately 88% of which are singletons. Sample: peripheral blood. Receptors were obtained from a woman aged 45 to 65 with COVID-19, enrolled during active disease. CDR3s include the opening cysteine and the closing phenylalanine or tryptophan. The order of the fields is clone size, V gene, J gene, D gene, CDR3 DNA, CDR3 protein. A D gene is named only where the DNA matches it firmly. Size is stated for part of the rows, as once, few or many counts, or as a class when the clone is expanded.

NA	TRBV4-1	TRBJ1-1	NA	TGCGCCAGCAGCCAAAGGGGGGGAAGCACTGAAGCTTTCTTT	CASSQRGGSTEAFF
NA	TRBV24-1	TRBJ2-7	NA	TGTGCCACCAGTGATTTAAGACAGGACGAGCAGTACTTC	CATSDLRQDEQYF
NA	TRBV18	TRBJ2-5	TRBD1	TGTGCCAGCTCACCAAGGGACAGAGAGACCCAGTACTTC	CASSPRDRETQYF
NA	TRBV10-3	TRBJ1-2	NA	TGTGCCATCAGTCAGGACTCACCTCCCGTTGGCTACACCTTC	CAISQDSPPVGYTF
NA	TRBV19	TRBJ2-3	TRBD2	TGTGCCAGTAGTATAGATGCTAGCGGGGCTTACACAGATACGCAGTATTTT	CASSIDASGAYTDTQYF
NA	TRBV12-5	TRBJ1-2	NA	TGTGCTAGTGGTTTGCCCTCCCCGTACTTC	CASGLPSPYF
once	TRBV13	TRBJ1-5	NA	TGTGCCAGCAGCCCCCGCGGACAGCCCCAGCATTTT	CASSPRGQPQHF
once	TRBV2	TRBJ2-5	NA	TGTGCCAGCAGTAAAGAAATGGGCCATGAAGGGGCCCAGTACTTC	CASSKEMGHEGAQYF
NA	TRBV12-3/TRBV12-4	TRBJ1-2	TRBD1	TGTGCCAGCAGCTTCGACAGGGGCGGTGGCTACACCTTC	CASSFDRGGGYTF
NA	TRBV3-1/TRBV3-2	TRBJ2-5	NA	TGTGCCAGCAGCCAAGAAAACAGGCGGGGAGAGACCCAGTACTTC	CASSQENRRGETQYF
NA	TRBV27	TRBJ1-1	TRBD1	TGTGCCAGCAGTTCCCTCGGACAGGGAGAAGAAGCTTTCTTT	CASSSLGQGEEAFF
NA	TRBV6-5	TRBJ1-1	NA	TGTGCCAGCAGTTACTTCAGGGGTTTTGAAGCTTTCTTT	CASSYFRGFEAFF
NA	TRBV6-5	TRBJ1-1	NA	TGTGCCAGCCGCGGGAGGACTGAAGCTTTCTTT	CASRGRTEAFF
few	TRBV5-6	TRBJ1-1	NA	TGTGCCAGCAGCCAGACATTGAACACTGAAGCTTTCTTT	CASSQTLNTEAFF